These 18 T cell receptor beta chains were all obtained from the same sample, sequenced in a study of blood T cells in healthy people across ages. The authors ran a second PCR of about 7 to 11 cycles using a sample-barcoded 5' primer and a J-beta primer mix. TCRdb re-derived calls from the 5' RACE reads in MiXCR, one entry per CDR3 protein. The sample carries roughly 700,000 distinct CDR3 sequences, around 32% recorded once. Sample: blood. Every receptor here comes from a woman at least 80 years old in good health.

V usage is TRBV20-1 and J usage is TRBJ1-5; D unclear. The V gene lost 3 bases and the J gene lost 0 bases, with 9 bases spanning the gap. The CDR3 contains 14 residues. Looked up from germline, CDR1 is DFQATT and CDR2 is SNEGSKA (reference sequence). DNA of the CDR3: TGCAGTGCTAGTAACAGATATAGCAATCAGCCCCAGCATTTT. As protein: CSASNRYSNQPQHF.

In its sample, this clonotype was seen many times. The chain employs TRBV9 and TRBJ2-3; D not resolved. Germline CDR1 reads SGDLS; CDR2 reads YYNGEE. The CDR3 totals 13 residues. The V and J ends lost 4 bases and 2 bases respectively, with 8 bases between them. The CDR3 loop reads CASSPRPTDTQYF. The CDR3 DNA reads TGTGCCAGCAGCCCCCGCCCCACAGATACGCAGTATTTT. Together with reference TRBV9 and TRBJ2-3, the CDR3 gives the full variable domain: DSGVTQTPKHLITATGQRVTLRCSPRSGDLSVYWYQQSLDQGLQFLIQYYNGEERAKGNILERFSAQQFPDLHSELNLSSLELGDSALYFCASSPRPTDTQYFGPGTRLTVL.

The chain has TRBV5-1 and TRBJ2-3; 7 nucleotides agree with TRBD2. The junction had 7 bases not matched to a gene; V was cut back by 0 bases and J by 3 bases. CDR1 SGHRS and CDR2 YFSETQ come from the germline V gene. The CDR3 has 16 amino acids. The CDR3: CASSLEPSGRTDTQYF. The CDR3 nucleotides are TGCGCCAGCAGCTTGGAGCCTAGCGGACGAACAGATACGCAGTATTTT.

The chain has TRBV7-9 and TRBJ2-3; 10 nucleotides match TRBD2. The CDR3 runs to 16 residues. Trimming removed 2 bases from V and 4 bases from J; junction bases left unmatched: 6. In germline, CDR1 is SEHNR, CDR2 FQNEAQ (reference sequence). CDR3 coding DNA: TGTGCCAGCAGCTTACCCCTAGCGGGAGTAGCAGATACGCAGTATTTT. It specifies CASSLPLAGVADTQYF.

This clonotype was seen ten or more times. This chain connects TRBV5-1 to TRBJ2-4; D unclear. V dropped 0 bases and J dropped 0 bases, with 7 bases sitting between them. Germline V gene sequence: CDR1 SGHRS, CDR2 YFSETQ. The CDR3 contains 15 residues. CDR3 DNA sequence: TGCGCCAGCAGCTTGGAGGAGATAGCCAAAAACATTCAGTACTTC. It encodes CASSLEEIAKNIQYF.

The chain links TRBV13 to TRBJ2-3, with 7 bases fitting TRBD1. CDR1 PRHDT and CDR2 FYEKMQ come from the germline V gene (reference sequence). V trimming: 2 bases; J trimming: 5 bases; junction bases outside the gene matches: 10. This CDR3 is 16 amino acids long. CDR3 amino acids: CASSLKTGARGDTQYF. The DNA for the CDR3 is TGTGCCAGCAGCTTAAAAACAGGGGCTCGGGGAGATACGCAGTATTTT.

This clonotype was counted many times. The chain is built from TRBV4-2 and TRBJ2-3; D is possibly TRBD1 (6 bases). The germline V gene has CDR1 LGHNA and CDR2 YNFKEQ. The V end was cut by 3 bases, the J end by 2 bases, with 21 bases between. The CDR3 spans 18 residues. The CDR3 reads CASSQDLGGGRHTDTQYF. The CDR3 region has the DNA TGTGCCAGCAGCCAGGACTTAGGTGGGGGCCGTCACACAGATACGCAGTATTTT.

The V gene is TRBV7-2, the J gene TRBJ2-3; maybe TRBD1 (5 bases). The ends were cut back, 4 bases at V and 0 bases at J, with 8 bases in the middle. The CDR3 sequence is 14 residues long. From germline, CDR1 is SGHTA and CDR2 FQGNSA. The CDR3 here is CASSSRQSTDTQYF. Here the CDR3 DNA reads TGTGCCAGCAGCTCTAGACAGAGCACAGATACGCAGTATTTT. Variable domain in full (rest from reference TRBV7-2 and TRBJ2-3): GAGVSQSPSNKVTEKGKDVELRCDPISGHTALYWYRQSLGQGLEFLIYFQGNSAPDKSGLPSDRFSAERTGGSVSTLTIQRTQQEDSAVYLCASSSRQSTDTQYFGPGTRLTVL.

Many counts were recorded for this clonotype. The chain links TRBV29-1 to TRBJ1-2; weak D call: TRBD1 (6 bases). The CDR3 runs 16 residues. Trimming removed 1 base from V and 8 bases from J, with 23 bases in between. Germline CDR1 is SQVTM and CDR2 is ANQGSEA. CDR3 region: CSVEVPTRRGARGYTF. CDR3 sequence (DNA): TGCAGCGTTGAAGTCCCGACCCGTCGGGGGGCGCGGGGCTACACCTTC.

As concerns this clonotype: This may be a read error, as it is one base from a much larger clone. This chain uses TRBV6-1 with TRBJ1-2; a weak D match, TRBD1 (5 bases). The CDR3 sequence is 12 residues long. Looked up from germline, CDR1 is MNHNS and CDR2 is SASEGT. The CDR3 DNA reads as TGTGCCTGCAGTGGGACGGTTTTTGTCCACACCTTC. This codes for CACSGTVFVHTF.

Turning to this clonotype: A read error is possible here, since a much larger clone lies one base away. V and J are TRBV6-5 and TRBJ1-2, with a tentative D call TRBD1 (6 bases). The CDR3 extends over 15 amino acids. Germline CDR1 reads MNHEY; CDR2 reads SVGAGI. CDR3 in amino acids: CASGYSLPGVNGYTF. As DNA, the CDR3 is TGTGCCAGCGGTTACTCGTTGCCAGGGGTTAATGGCTACACCTTC.

The gene calls are TRBV20-1 and TRBJ2-7; D is possibly TRBD2 (5 bases). This CDR3 comprises 13 residues. Trimming took off 2 bases at V and 4 bases at J, with 12 bases between the two ends. The germline CDR1 and CDR2 sequences are DFQATT and SNEGSKA (reference sequence). CDR3 in amino acids: CSARSPPGYEQYF. The CDR3 DNA sequence: TGCAGTGCTAGATCCCCACCGGGGTACGAGCAGTACTTC.

In this sample, this clonotype turned up many times. This sequence joins TRBV4-1 and TRBJ2-3; 9 bases agree with TRBD1. The CDR3 covers 15 residues. The junction had 4 bases not matched to a gene; V was cut back by 1 base and J by 5 bases. CDR1 and CDR2 (germline): MGHRA, YSYEKL. The CDR3 DNA is TGCGCCAGCAGCCAAGGGGACAGGGATGTAGATACGCAGTATTTT. Protein product: CASSQGDRDVDTQYF.

Notes on this clonotype: Since a much larger clone is just one base distant, this may be a read error. The chain recombines TRBV20-1 with TRBJ1-5; TRBD1 agrees at 11 bases. CDR3 size: 14 residues. With V trimmed by 3 bases and J by 7 bases, 5 bases remained unmatched. The germline V gene has CDR1 DFQATT and CDR2 SNEGSKA (reference sequence). CDR3 in amino acids: CSARDRGRGQPQHF. The CDR3 region has the DNA TGCAGTGCTAGGGACAGGGGGCGAGGACAGCCCCAGCATTTT.

This clonotype was seen only a few times. This chain connects TRBV5-4 to TRBJ2-3; D possibly corresponds to TRBD1 (6 bases). V shed 0 bases and J shed 4 bases, with 12 bases lying between them. This CDR3 comprises 15 residues. The germline gives CDR1 SGHNT, CDR2 YYREEE (reference sequence). In DNA form, the CDR3 reads TGTGCCAGCAGCTTGGCAGGGGTTGATCCAGATACGCAGTATTTT. Translated, it gives CASSLAGVDPDTQYF. Looking up the rest from reference TRBV5-4 and TRBJ2-3 gives the full variable domain: ETGVTQSPTHLIKTRGQQVTLRCSSQSGHNTVSWYQQALGQGPQFIFQYYREEENGRGNFPPRFSGLQFPNYSSELNVNALELDDSALYLCASSLAGVDPDTQYFGPGTRLTVL.

The rearrangement uses TRBV7-2 and TRBJ2-1; D may match TRBD1 or TRBD2 (6 bases each). Germline V lookup: CDR1 SGHTA, CDR2 FQGNSA. With 5 bases removed from V and 6 bases from J, the gap between germline ends came to 14 bases. This CDR3 region has 14 residues. The CDR3 nucleotides read TGTGCCAGCAGCGACAGGAGGACTACCAATGAGCAGTTCTTC. It specifies CASSDRRTTNEQFF.

This clonotype came up many times. The rearrangement uses TRBV7-9 and TRBJ1-4; D is ambiguous. V was clipped by 3 bases and J by 2 bases, with 10 bases between them. This CDR3 spans 15 amino acids. Germline V gene sequence: CDR1 SEHNR, CDR2 FQNEAQ (reference sequence). This chain's CDR3 is CASSLGMRTNEKLFF. The CDR3 DNA sequence: TGTGCCAGCAGCTTGGGAATGCGGACTAATGAAAAACTGTTTTTT.

This chain joins TRBV28 and TRBJ2-3; D is uncertain. Trimming cost V 7 bases and J 8 bases, with 16 bases left between them. This CDR3 has 13 amino acids. The V gene's germline CDR1 is MDHEN and CDR2 SYDVKM. CDR3 loop: CASIGRGRATQYF. The CDR3 DNA is TGTGCCAGCATCGGGCGAGGAAGGGCTACGCAGTATTTT.